Listed here are 24 T cell receptor beta chains from one sample, sequenced in a study of breast tumors, draining lymph nodes, adjacent tissues. Axillary draining lymph nodes of breast cancer patients supplied the node samples. TCRdb called the multiplex PCR reads again in MiXCR, with one record for every CDR3 protein. The sample includes 190,000 or so distinct CDR3 sequences, 25% to 40% seen only once; the top ten take 4% to 5.5%. The material sequenced was axillary lymph node tissue. The receptors here all came from a female donor with breast cancer. Some clones in this sample may be carry-over from other donors' samples.

This sequence joins TRBV18 and TRBJ2-2; D uncertain. Trimming took off 4 bases at V and 0 bases at J, with 9 bases between the two ends. This CDR3 comprises 15 residues. Germline CDR1 is KGHSH and CDR2 is LQKENI. The CDR3 nucleotides read TGTGCCAGCTCACGAGAGATCACGAACACCGGGGAGCTGTTTTTT. This gives the protein CASSREITNTGELFF.

This clonotype was seen more than once but under ten times. A much larger clone is a single base away; this may be a read error. The chain carries TRBV9 and TRBJ2-1; D might be TRBD2 (5 bases). From germline, CDR1 is SGDLS and CDR2 YYNGEE. This CDR3 region has 16 residues. V lost 1 base and J lost 0, with 11 bases in between. The CDR3 sequence: CASSVRRGYSYNEQFF. The CDR3 nucleotides are TGTGCCAGCAGCGTACGTCGGGGTTACTCCTACAATGAGCAGTTCTTC.

This clonotype was seen just once. Mismatch with germline at one junction end may stem from a read error. The V and J genes are TRBV11-2 and TRBJ2-3; 9 bases align to TRBD2. Per germline, CDR1 SGHAT and CDR2 FQNNGV. The CDR3 contains 15 residues. The CDR3 sequence: CAGSLSGGPSDTQYF. The CDR3 bases are TGTGCCGGCAGCTTGAGCGGGGGGCCATCCGATACGCAGTATTTT.

The chain recombines TRBV24-1 with TRBJ2-1; 10 positions match TRBD2. The CDR3 is made up of 16 amino acids. Germline loops: CDR1 KGHDR, CDR2 SFDVKD. V lost 3 bases to trimming and J lost 3 bases; unmatched junction nucleotides: 4. CDR3 DNA: TGTGCCACCAGTGATCCTAGCGGGAGCGGCTACAATGAGCAGTTCTTC. Its protein product is CATSDPSGSGYNEQFF.

The V call is TRBV10-3, the J call TRBJ1-2; a weak D match, TRBD1 (5 bases). The V end lost 11 bases, the J end lost 2 bases, and 18 bases lay between the germline ends. The CDR3 has 14 amino acids. Germline loops: CDR1 ENHRY, CDR2 SYGVKD. DNA of the CDR3: TGTGCCCTCCGGGGGAACCCAAAAAACTATGGCTACACCTTC. This encodes CALRGNPKNYGYTF.

On this clonotype itself: Being one base from a much bigger clone, this may be a read error. The V call is TRBV6-1, the J call TRBJ2-5; unclear D gene. The ends were cut back, 4 bases at V and 10 bases at J, with 19 bases in the middle. The length of the CDR3 is 14 residues. Germline V gene lookup returns CDR1 MNHNS and CDR2 SASEGT. The CDR3 protein is CASSVQDPQYGQYF. DNA for the CDR3: TGTGCCAGCAGTGTCCAGGACCCCCAATATGGCCAGTACTTC.

A note on this clonotype: The CDR3 does not end in the conserved phenylalanine or tryptophan, so this is likely a read error. In DNA, the CDR3 is TGTGCCAGCCGACCTTCCAGGGATCTCTACGAGCAGTACTCC. Protein sequence: CASRPSRDLYEQYS. V gene TRBV6-1 combines with J gene TRBJ2-7; D might be TRBD1 (5 bases). From germline, CDR1 is MNHNS and CDR2 SASEGT. V was pared by 8 bases and J by 3 bases, with 17 bases between. The CDR3 loop spans 14 amino acids.

Comments on this clonotype: A much larger clonotype is one base distant, so this may be a read error. The chain recombines TRBV7-2 with TRBJ1-2; D is undetermined. This CDR3 spans 15 amino acids. CDR1 and CDR2 from the germline V gene are SGHTA and FQGNSA. The chain's CDR3 is CASNFESGVDCGYPF. CDR3 bases: TGTGCCAGCAATTTCGAATCGGGTGTCGACTGTGGCTACCCCTTC. The full variable domain, rest sourced from reference TRBV7-2 and TRBJ1-2, is GAGVSQSPSNKVTEKGKDVELRCDPISGHTALYWYRQSLGQGLEFLIYFQGNSAPDKSGLPSDRFSAERTGGSVSTLTIQRTQQEDSAVYLCASNFESGVDCGYPFGSGTRLTVV.

This clonotype showed up many times. The gene calls are TRBV11-2 and TRBJ2-1; 7 bases agree with TRBD2. The CDR3 consists of 16 residues. The germline V gene encodes CDR1 SGHAT and CDR2 FQNNGV. Losses at the gene ends were 0 bases for V and 8 bases for J; bases not matched to a gene: 10. The CDR3 loop is CASSLEGLGRADEQFF. The DNA of the CDR3 is TGTGCCAGCAGCTTAGAAGGACTAGGGCGGGCTGATGAGCAGTTCTTC.

The table lists this clonotype with a count of one. Since a much larger clone is just one base distant, this may be a read error. The rearrangement uses TRBV5-1 and TRBJ2-2; D perhaps matches TRBD2 (7 bases). The CDR3 loop spans 16 amino acids. Germline V CDR1 and CDR2: SGHRS, YFSETQ. CDR3 nucleotides: TGCGCCGGCAGCTTGGGGGGGGCGAGCGGTTCCGGGGAGCTGTTTTTT. Protein sequence: CAGSLGGASGSGELFF.

This rearrangement joins TRBV6-1 to TRBJ2-1; a possible D gene is TRBD2 (7 bases). This CDR3 contains 15 residues. In germline, CDR1 is MNHNS, CDR2 SASEGT. The CDR3 DNA follows: TGTGCAACCGAAAAGGGGGGGGGGTACTACAATGAGCAGTTCTTC. It specifies CATEKGGGYYNEQFF.

Ten or more counts support this clonotype. The chain combines TRBV2 with TRBJ1-1; weak D call: TRBD1 (5 bases). The CDR3 is 12 residues long. V was cut by 8 bases and J by 9 bases, with 16 bases left in between. Germline CDR1 and CDR2: SNHLY and FYNNEI. CDR3 DNA sequence: TGTGCCAGCGGATGGGACGGAAAGCAAGCTTTCTTT. It codes for CASGWDGKQAFF.

The sample holds many counts of this clonotype. CDR3 sequence reads: CASRRDQETQYF. CDR3 nucleotide sequence: TGTGCCAGCAGACGGGACCAAGAGACCCAGTACTTC. V usage is TRBV5-4 and J usage is TRBJ2-5; D gene unclear. CDR3 length: 12 amino acids. V dropped 5 bases and J dropped 0 bases, with 5 bases sitting between them. CDR1 and CDR2 (germline): SGHNT, YYREEE (reference sequence).

This clonotype was picked up many times. The chain recombines TRBV4-1 with TRBJ1-2; 9 bases align to TRBD1. V was clipped by 0 bases and J by 2 bases; unmatched bases: 1. The V gene's germline CDR1 is MGHRA and CDR2 YSYEKL. The CDR3 has 15 amino acids. The CDR3 here is CASSQDTGGNYGYTF. In DNA form, the CDR3 reads TGCGCCAGCAGCCAAGATACAGGGGGCAACTATGGCTACACCTTC.

The chain joins TRBV5-1 to TRBJ2-3, with 9 nucleotides matching TRBD2. Germline values: CDR1 SGHRS, CDR2 YFSETQ. After removal of 4 bases from V and 5 bases from J, the junction contained 20 bases not matched to a gene. The CDR3 is 19 residues long. CDR3 sequence: CASSPRDTAGGPSEDTQYF. The CDR3 DNA follows: TGCGCCAGCAGCCCCAGGGACACCGCGGGAGGGCCCTCAGAAGATACGCAGTATTTT.

At least ten counts were recorded for this clonotype. The chain employs TRBV6-5 and TRBJ2-5; D is tentatively TRBD1 or TRBD2 (5 bases each). There are 14 residues in the CDR3. The V end lost 6 bases, the J end lost 4 bases, and 15 bases lay between the germline ends. Per germline, CDR1 MNHEY and CDR2 SVGAGI. CDR3: CASSLLGDPETQYF. DNA for the CDR3: TGTGCCAGCAGCCTACTCGGGGACCCAGAGACCCAGTACTTC.

This clonotype was detected many times. This rearrangement joins TRBV20-1 to TRBJ2-1; tentatively, D is TRBD1 (6 bases). The V end was cut by 4 bases, the J end by 3 bases, with 7 bases between. Per germline, CDR1 DFQATT and CDR2 SNEGSKA (reference sequence). The CDR3 sequence is 12 residues long. In nucleotides, the CDR3 is TGCAGTGCTATCAGGGGCTACAATGAGCAGTTCTTC. Translated, it gives CSAIRGYNEQFF.

The rearrangement uses TRBV15 and TRBJ2-5; D might be TRBD2 (5 bases). The CDR3 is 14 residues long. V lost 2 bases and J lost 7, with 14 bases in between. Germline values: CDR1 LNHNV, CDR2 YYDKDF (reference sequence). The CDR3 spells CATSRMTAAGTQYF. Here the CDR3 DNA reads TGTGCCACCAGCAGAATGACCGCGGCGGGGACCCAGTACTTC.

This clonotype was detected many times. V and J are TRBV5-1 and TRBJ1-6, with D unclear. Germline V CDR1 and CDR2: SGHRS, YFSETQ. V gave up 4 bases and J gave up 5 bases, with 13 bases separating them. CDR3 length equals 15 residues. The CDR3 sequence is CASSPTGPNNSPLHF. The CDR3 DNA follows: TGCGCCAGCAGCCCAACCGGGCCAAATAATTCACCCCTCCACTTT. The variable domain in full, completed from reference TRBV5-1 and TRBJ1-6, reads KAGVTQTPRYLIKTRGQQVTLSCSPISGHRSVSWYQQTPGQGLQFLFEYFSETQRNKGNFPGRFSGRQFSNSRSEMNVSTLELGDSALYLCASSPTGPNNSPLHFGNGTRLTVT.

This clonotype was picked up many times. The CDR3 region is CASREDNSPLHF. The CDR3 region has the DNA TGCGCCAGCAGGGAGGATAATTCACCCCTCCACTTT. The rearrangement uses TRBV5-1 and TRBJ1-6; D is undetermined. The CDR3 extends over 12 amino acids. Deletions cut 5 bases from V and 5 bases from J, with 5 bases between. The germline gives CDR1 SGHRS, CDR2 YFSETQ.

This clonotype has at least ten counts. This chain joins TRBV11-2 and TRBJ2-1; D possibly corresponds to TRBD2 (6 bases). CDR3 length: 16 amino acids. Germline CDR1 and CDR2: SGHAT and FQNNGV. V lost 5 bases to trimming and J lost 8 bases, with 22 bases between them. CDR3 nucleotides: TGTGCCAGCAGCCCCCCAATAGGGAGGAGGGCCTATGAGCAGTTCTTC. Translated, it gives CASSPPIGRRAYEQFF.

This chain joins TRBV5-1 and TRBJ1-2, with D uncertain. The germline V gene has CDR1 SGHRS and CDR2 YFSETQ. This CDR3 has 10 amino acids. V lost 8 bases to trimming and J lost 7 bases, with 9 bases between them. The CDR3 DNA reads TGCGCCAGGGGCATGGGTGGCTACACCTTC. Its protein product is CARGMGGYTF.

The gene calls are TRBV7-2 and TRBJ2-1; 7 bases line up with TRBD2. Trimming at V came to 1 base and at J to 12 bases, leaving 9 bases not matched to a gene. The CDR3 is 14 residues long. Germline-derived CDR1 and CDR2 are SGHTA and FQGNSA. CDR3 nucleotide sequence: TGTGCCAGCAGCTTAGACTGGGGGGGACGGAGGCAGTTCTTC. Translation: CASSLDWGGRRQFF.

This rearrangement joins TRBV2 to TRBJ2-7; D may be TRBD2 (6 bases). Germline values: CDR1 SNHLY, CDR2 FYNNEI. The V and J ends lost 4 bases and 4 bases respectively, with 17 bases between them. This CDR3 contains 15 residues. This chain's CDR3 is CASSVTIADSYEQYF. In DNA, the CDR3 is TGTGCCAGCAGTGTAACCATAGCGGATTCGTACGAGCAGTACTTC.